The 11 T cell receptor beta chains given below trace back to one sample, sequenced in a study of breast tumors, draining lymph nodes, adjacent tissues. TCRdb re-called the multiplex PCR reads with MiXCR, one entry per CDR3 protein. The table records some 150,000 distinct CDR3 sequences, 30% to 35% of them present only once. Axillary draining lymph nodes of breast cancer patients supplied the node samples. Material for sequencing was axillary lymph node tissue. These receptors were collected from a female donor with breast cancer. Some clones in this sample may be carry-over from other donors' samples.

This clonotype was counted a few times. With a much larger clone just one base away, this may be a read error. The V and J genes are TRBV5-1 and TRBJ2-1, with D perhaps TRBD2 (5 bases). The CDR3 totals 13 residues. CDR1 is SGHRS and CDR2 is YFSETQ in the germline V gene. The CDR3 here is CASSLLRVNDQFF. CDR3 nucleotides: TGCGCCAGCAGCTTGTTGCGGGTCAATGACCAGTTCTTC.

There are many counts of this clonotype. This sequence joins TRBV19 and TRBJ1-2; D remains ambiguous. This CDR3 spans 12 amino acids. Germline lookup yields CDR1 LNHDA and CDR2 SQIVND (reference sequence). V was pared by 5 bases and J by 3 bases, with 7 bases between. The CDR3 sequence: CASSPSDYGYTF. In nucleotides, the CDR3 is TGTGCCAGTAGTCCCTCGGACTATGGCTACACCTTC.

The rearrangement uses TRBV24-1 and TRBJ2-5; 11 nucleotides align to TRBD2. The CDR3 is 16 residues long. J gave up 7 bases and V 0 bases, and 6 bases lay outside the gene matches. Germline loops: CDR1 KGHDR, CDR2 SFDVKD. This CDR3 reads CATSDLATSGKSTQYF. DNA for the CDR3: TGTGCCACCAGTGATTTGGCGACTAGCGGGAAATCGACCCAGTACTTC.

The chain links TRBV10-2 to TRBJ1-6; 10 nucleotides match TRBD1. The CDR3 covers 18 residues. The V gene's germline CDR1 is WSHSY and CDR2 SAAADI. With V trimmed by 4 bases and J by 0 bases, 6 bases remained unmatched. The CDR3 DNA reads TGCGCCAGCAGTGTATCGACAGGGGGCAGCTCCTATAATTCACCCCTCCACTTT. Its translation: CASSVSTGGSSYNSPLHF.

This clonotype was recorded at least ten times. The chain recombines TRBV15 with TRBJ2-1, with 10 bases aligning to TRBD2. J was trimmed by 6 bases and V by 8 bases; bases with no gene match: 4. The germline V gene has CDR1 LNHNV and CDR2 YYDKDF (reference sequence). The CDR3 spans 13 residues. The CDR3 DNA reads as TGTGCCACCGAAATAGCGGGGGGCAATGAGCAGTTCTTC. Protein product: CATEIAGGNEQFF.

Note on this clonotype: This may stem from a read error, because a much larger clone lies one nucleotide away. This chain links TRBV28 with TRBJ2-7; D may correspond to TRBD1 or TRBD2 (6 bases each). Germline CDR1 MDHEN, CDR2 SYDVKM. This CDR3 contains 12 residues. Written as DNA, the CDR3 is TGTGCCAGCACGGGGGCGCGGTACGGGCAGTACTTC. It yields the protein CASTGARYGQYF.

About this clonotype: Germline and junction disagree at one end, which may indicate a read error. V usage is TRBV20-1 and J usage is TRBJ2-7; D is possibly TRBD1 or TRBD2 (5 bases each). CDR1 DFQATT and CDR2 SNEGSKA come from the germline V gene (reference sequence). The length of the CDR3 is 13 residues. CDR3 DNA sequence: TGCAGTGCCCACGAGGGGTTGACCTACGCGCAGTACTTC. Translated: CSAHEGLTYAQYF.

This clonotype came up many times. V is TRBV2 and J is TRBJ2-7, with D perhaps matching TRBD1 (6 bases). The germline V gene encodes CDR1 SNHLY and CDR2 FYNNEI. The CDR3 loop spans 14 amino acids. Deletions cut 8 bases from V and 4 bases from J, with 18 bases between. The CDR3 loop is CASARTAVFYEQYF. For the CDR3, the DNA is TGTGCCAGCGCGAGGACAGCAGTCTTTTACGAGCAGTACTTC. Using reference TRBV2 and TRBJ2-7 for the parts outside the CDR3, the full variable domain is EPEVTQTPSHQVTQMGQEVILRCVPISNHLYFYWYRQILGQKVEFLVSFYNNEISEKSEIFDDQFSVERPDGSNFTLKIRSTKLEDSAMYFCASARTAVFYEQYFGPGTRLTVT.

As for this clonotype: The junction departs from the called germline gene at one end, perhaps through a read error. The chain is built from TRBV5-1 and TRBJ2-7; unclear D gene. Germline CDR1 SGHRS, CDR2 YFSETQ. The CDR3 loop spans 15 amino acids. CDR3 in DNA: TGCGCCGGCAGCCTCCCGGGTCCGGACTCCTACGAGCAGTACTTC. Protein sequence: CAGSLPGPDSYEQYF.

At least ten counts were recorded for this clonotype. The CDR3 DNA is TGTGCCATCTCGGAACGACCATACAATGAGCAGTTCTTC. This codes for CAISERPYNEQFF. The chain joins TRBV10-3 to TRBJ2-1; D unclear. CDR3 length: 13 amino acids. Trimming took 8 bases from V and 4 from J, leaving 12 bases between them. Germline loops: CDR1 ENHRY, CDR2 SYGVKD.

This clonotype was observed many times. This chain's CDR3 is CASIPDPGHWIYGYTF. The DNA of the CDR3 is TGTGCCAGCATCCCTGACCCGGGACATTGGATCTATGGCTACACCTTC. V is TRBV6-2 or TRBV6-3 and J is TRBJ1-2; perhaps TRBD1 as D (6 bases). The CDR3 has 16 residues. CDR1 and CDR2 from the germline V gene are MNHEY and SVGEGT. The germline V and J ends were trimmed by 7 bases and 4 bases, with 22 bases remaining between them.